This is a list of T cell receptor beta chains from one sample in a study of T cells in narcolepsy. Assay: immunoSEQ multiplex PCR; the TCRdb copy retains only in-frame clones and omits some. This sample yields tens of thousands of clones, of which over 80% are seen a single time; about 0.64% belongs to the top ten. Material: memory (CD45RA-) CD4+ T cells from blood. Every receptor here comes from a human donor in good health. Each CDR3 is given with its conserved first and last residue. Each record gives: CDR3 DNA, CDR3 protein, J gene, D gene, clone size, V gene. A D gene is named only where the DNA matches it firmly. Clone size is shown for a subset of rows, as once, few, many or a class of expanded clone.

CDR3nt: TGTGCCAGCCTAAGGGACACTGAAGCTTTCTTT
CDR3aa: CASLRDTEAFF
j_gene: TRBJ1-1
d_gene: .
abundance: .
v_gene: TRBV2

CDR3nt: TGTGCCAGCAGTCCTGGCGGGAGCAATCAGCCCCAGCATTTT
CDR3aa: CASSPGGSNQPQHF
j_gene: TRBJ1-5
d_gene: .
abundance: few
v_gene: TRBV28

CDR3nt: TGTGCCAGCAGTTCTCAGGGGGATGAAAAACTGTTTTTT
CDR3aa: CASSSQGDEKLFF
j_gene: TRBJ1-4
d_gene: TRBD1
abundance: .
v_gene: TRBV27

CDR3nt: TGTGCCAGCAGTTTCCCGGGGGGACAGACCTATGGCTACACCTTC
CDR3aa: CASSFPGGQTYGYTF
j_gene: TRBJ1-2
d_gene: TRBD1
abundance: .
v_gene: TRBV28

CDR3nt: TGTGCCAGTAACAGGGGGCTAAGAAGCAATCAGCCCCAGCATTTT
CDR3aa: CASNRGLRSNQPQHF
j_gene: TRBJ1-5
d_gene: TRBD1
abundance: .
v_gene: TRBV19

CDR3nt: TGTGCCAGCAGCTTGTCGGGGTCTGGAAACACCATATATTTT
CDR3aa: CASSLSGSGNTIYF
j_gene: TRBJ1-3
d_gene: .
abundance: .
v_gene: TRBV11-2

CDR3nt: TGTGCCAGCAGTTCCAGTTTTTCGGGGAACACTGAAGCTTTCTTT
CDR3aa: CASSSSFSGNTEAFF
j_gene: TRBJ1-1
d_gene: .
abundance: .
v_gene: TRBV28

CDR3nt: TGTGCCAGCAGTAGGCGGGGGGACTCCTACAATGAGCAGTTCTTC
CDR3aa: CASSRRGDSYNEQFF
j_gene: TRBJ2-1
d_gene: TRBD2
abundance: .
v_gene: TRBV2

CDR3nt: TGCGCCAGCAGCGAAACCTACAGGGGGCGCGATGAAAAACTGTTTTTT
CDR3aa: CASSETYRGRDEKLFF
j_gene: TRBJ1-4
d_gene: TRBD1
abundance: few
v_gene: TRBV5-1

CDR3nt: TGTGCCACCAGCAGAGAGGGGGGTAAAGAGACCCAGTACTTC
CDR3aa: CATSREGGKETQYF
j_gene: TRBJ2-5
d_gene: .
abundance: .
v_gene: TRBV15

CDR3nt: TGTGCCAGCAGTTCCTCAGACAGCTACTCCTACAATGAGCAGTTCTTC
CDR3aa: CASSSSDSYSYNEQFF
j_gene: TRBJ2-1
d_gene: .
abundance: .
v_gene: TRBV6-5

CDR3nt: TGCGCCAGCAGCTATCAGGGCCCGAATTCACCCCTCCACTTT
CDR3aa: CASSYQGPNSPLHF
j_gene: TRBJ1-6
d_gene: .
abundance: .
v_gene: TRBV5-1

CDR3nt: TGTGCCAGCAGTGGCCAATCTGGGACAGTTAGCAATCAGCCCCAGCATTTT
CDR3aa: CASSGQSGTVSNQPQHF
j_gene: TRBJ1-5
d_gene: TRBD1
abundance: .
v_gene: TRBV6-1

CDR3nt: TGTGCCAGTAGTATAGATATCAGGGGGTACACCGGGGAGCTGTTTTTT
CDR3aa: CASSIDIRGYTGELFF
j_gene: TRBJ2-2
d_gene: TRBD1
abundance: .
v_gene: TRBV19

CDR3nt: TGTGCCAGCAGCCCTCGGACAGCAAATAGCTACAATGAGCAGTTCTTC
CDR3aa: CASSPRTANSYNEQFF
j_gene: TRBJ2-1
d_gene: .
abundance: .
v_gene: TRBV9

CDR3nt: TGTGCCAGCAGTTTACTAGGGAACACTGAAGCTTTCTTT
CDR3aa: CASSLLGNTEAFF
j_gene: TRBJ1-1
d_gene: .
abundance: .
v_gene: TRBV27

CDR3nt: TGTGCCAGTAGTGCCTTCCGGGGCTCTGGAAACGCCATATATTTT
CDR3aa: CASSAFRGSGNAIYF
j_gene: TRBJ1-3
d_gene: .
abundance: .
v_gene: TRBV19

CDR3nt: TGCGCCAGCAGCCAATCGGCGGTCTCTGGAAACACCATATATTTT
CDR3aa: CASSQSAVSGNTIYF
j_gene: TRBJ1-3
d_gene: .
abundance: .
v_gene: TRBV4-3

CDR3nt: TGCGCCAGCAGCGGGGACAGGCGGGAAGCTTTCTTT
CDR3aa: CASSGDRREAFF
j_gene: TRBJ1-1
d_gene: TRBD1
abundance: .
v_gene: TRBV5-1

CDR3nt: TGCGCCAGCAGCCCACTAGCGGGGGCCGAGACCCAGTACTTC
CDR3aa: CASSPLAGAETQYF
j_gene: TRBJ2-5
d_gene: TRBD2
abundance: few
v_gene: TRBV5-1

CDR3nt: TGCGCCAGCAGCTTTGACAGGGGAGTTTTGAACACTGAAGCTTTCTTT
CDR3aa: CASSFDRGVLNTEAFF
j_gene: TRBJ1-1
d_gene: TRBD1
abundance: .
v_gene: TRBV5-1

CDR3nt: TGTGCCACCAGCAGAGATCCGCTTACGGCGGGAAAAACGCAGTATTTT
CDR3aa: CATSRDPLTAGKTQYF
j_gene: TRBJ2-3
d_gene: .
abundance: .
v_gene: TRBV15

CDR3nt: TGTGCCAGCAGTTTAAAGGACTCTCAGTATTTT
CDR3aa: CASSLKDSQYF
j_gene: TRBJ2-3
d_gene: .
abundance: few
v_gene: TRBV28

CDR3nt: TGTGCCAGCAGTGAGGACACTAATCAGCCCCAGCATTTT
CDR3aa: CASSEDTNQPQHF
j_gene: TRBJ1-5
d_gene: .
abundance: .
v_gene: TRBV2

CDR3nt: TGTGCCACCCCCGGGGGGGCAGTCTACAATGAGCAGTTCTTC
CDR3aa: CATPGGAVYNEQFF
j_gene: TRBJ2-1
d_gene: TRBD2
abundance: .
v_gene: TRBV7-2

CDR3nt: TGTGCCAGCAGAGATGTAACCGGGACAGGGGTCTACGAGCAGTACTTC
CDR3aa: CASRDVTGTGVYEQYF
j_gene: TRBJ2-7
d_gene: TRBD1
abundance: .
v_gene: TRBV27